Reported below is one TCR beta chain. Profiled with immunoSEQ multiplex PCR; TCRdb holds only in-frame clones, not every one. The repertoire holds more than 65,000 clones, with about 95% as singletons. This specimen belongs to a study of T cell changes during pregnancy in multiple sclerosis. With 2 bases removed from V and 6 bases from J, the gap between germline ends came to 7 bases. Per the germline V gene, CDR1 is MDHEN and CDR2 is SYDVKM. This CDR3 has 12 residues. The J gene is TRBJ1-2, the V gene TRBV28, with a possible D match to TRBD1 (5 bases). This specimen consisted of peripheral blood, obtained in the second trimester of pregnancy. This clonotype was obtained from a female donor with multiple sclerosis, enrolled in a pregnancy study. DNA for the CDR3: TGTGCCAGCAGTTTAGGGGGGGATGGCTACACCTTC. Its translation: CASSLGGDGYTF.